Detailed here is one T cell receptor (beta chain). Its antigen has not been determined. Per-base quality was not reported, and no clone a single base away is much larger than it. The collaborating institutions used their own protocols to collect whole blood in K2EDTA tubes. For TCRbeta analysis, collaborator samples were shipped as frozen whole blood, as isolated PBMCs, or as DNA extracted from either sample type. V is clipped by 4 bases and J by 9 bases, and the sequence between their germline boundaries is 13 bases long. CDR1 and CDR2, per the germline V gene (reference sequence), are LNHDA and SQIVND. The CDR3, cysteine through phenylalanine, is 13 amino acids long. The read is trimmed to its CDR3 DNA, 39 bases read in frame from base 1. These data come from a study of blood T cell repertoires in COVID-19 (TCRdb year 2020). In terms of the full investigation: Collaborator samples came from the United States, Italy and Spain and covered acute and convalescent phases of COVID-19. HLA class I and class II types, where available, came from metadata supplied by the sample provider rather than from assay-based typing. The material from the prospective study consisted of cDNA or gDNA derived from T cells, B-cell-depleted T cells, or PBMCs. Samples were obtained from the ongoing ImmuneRACE study (first 160 participants) and from over 1,000 subjects provided by 6 global collaborators. Nearly every sample came with metadata listing a de-identified subject ID, COVID-19 status, age in years and sex. Subjects who had been exposed to COVID-19, were actively infected with it, or had recovered from it provided the deeply sampled blood TCRbeta repertoires that made up the dataset. A freely available public database, intended as a resource for researchers studying the immune response to SARS-CoV-2, is where the repertoires were released. What the work shows at the level of the full study, not this receptor alone: How much clinical and demographic metadata was included differed by source and by participant, and the metadata was provided uncurated.

TCRbeta CDR3 regions were amplified from genomic DNA using the immunoSEQ Assay, a bias-controlled multiplex PCR. Per the authors' processing: Nucleated cell counts per sample were estimated from amplification of reference gene primers within the assay. Sequence reads were collapsed and filtered to measure the absolute abundance of every unique TCRbeta CDR3 rearrangement. Productive Simpson clonality was computed per sample as the square root of Simpson's diversity index over productive rearrangements. TCRdb re-hosts the immuneACCESS table, in-frame sequences only. Its copies lack some clones; in the studies checked, an unresolved V gene accounts for under half of them, and the cause for the rest is not known. The V and J calls and clone size were taken over from that table, and D and trimming were inferred from the DNA. The table for this sample lists roughly 99,000 clones; around 80% of them were counted only once. 4% to 5.5% of the sample belongs to the ten largest clones.

This TCR was recovered from a man aged 70-80 years with acute or convalescent COVID-19. The specimen sequenced was peripheral blood. This receptor chain uses TRBV19 and TRBJ1-5; tentative D gene TRBD1, with 5 bases matching. Here is the DNA: TGTGCCAGTAGTACCTTCGGGGGACGGCCCCAGCATTTT. It translates as CASSTFGGRPQHF.